The source of this T cell receptor (beta chain) is a study of graft-versus-host responses after intestinal transplantation. Study overall: Transplant recipients had multivisceral, liver-intestinal, or isolated intestinal grafts. All recipients were given anti-thymocyte globulin induction, and tacrolimus and steroids were then administered for three to four years.

Study observations and caveats: The authors found GvH clones in recipient marrow, some appearing first in ileum or blood. Patients with graft-donor T cell macrochimerism had high graft-versus-host to host-versus-graft clonal ratios in allografts.

Regarding this clone: Its matching antigen is unknown.

J lost 1 base, V lost 6 bases, and 5 bases had no gene match. The CDR3 runs to 15 residues. The germline V gene has CDR1 SGHRS and CDR2 YFSETQ. This table comes from immunoSEQ multiplex PCR, and its TCRdb copy is limited to in-frame clones, with some not included. The sample contains over 120,000 clones, around nine tenths of which appear only once. The TCR originated in a human donor who received an intestinal transplant. The V gene is TRBV5-1, the J gene TRBJ2-2; TRBD1 matches 8 bases. Sequenced here: unstimulated CD4+ T cells sorted from spleen or lymph node cells, sampled before intestinal transplant. CDR3 nucleotide sequence: TGCGCCAGCACCGAGACAGGGGTGAACACCGGGGAGCTGTTTTTT. The encoded protein is CASTETGVNTGELFF.